These 21 T cell receptor beta chains share one sample of origin, sequenced in a study of regulatory and conventional T cells in RAG deficiency. The sorted conventional CD4+ T cells were CD25-low and CD127-high, with genomic DNA sequenced. Clones were sequenced by immunoSEQ multiplex PCR, and TCRdb holds only the in-frame ones, with some missing. The top ten clones hold 3% to 4% of a sample with 30,000 to 40,000 clones, 76% of them seen once. These same records also appear under a second study, on regulatory T cells. As that report states: The primer mix had 52 TRBV and 13 TRBJ primers.

The sequencing input was CD4+ effector T cells sorted from blood. Every receptor here comes from a human donor in good health.

This chain connects TRBV7-3 to TRBJ1-1, with D uncertain. CDR3 length equals 16 residues. CDR1 and CDR2 (germline): SGHTA, FQGTGA. The V and J ends lost 3 bases and 0 bases respectively, with 14 bases between them. The CDR3 coding sequence is TGTGCCAGCAGCTTGGCGGGTGGGGTCATGAACACTGAAGCTTTCTTT. It is translated as CASSLAGGVMNTEAFF.

V usage is TRBV19 and J usage is TRBJ2-2; the D gene could be TRBD1 or TRBD2 (6 bases each). CDR1 and CDR2 from the germline V gene are LNHDA and SQIVND (reference sequence). V was shortened by 7 bases and J by 0 bases, with 12 bases between the two germline ends. This CDR3 is built from 15 residues. The CDR3 nucleotides are TGTGCCAGTAAGGGGAGGACAGCGAACACCGGGGAGCTGTTTTTT. Translation gives CASKGRTANTGELFF.

DNA of the CDR3: TGCGCCAGCAGCACGGACGCGGGGGGGCCAGGTGAGCAGTTCTTC. Protein sequence: CASSTDAGGPGEQFF. The chain links TRBV5-1 to TRBJ2-1; 9 positions match TRBD2. Germline CDR1 reads SGHRS; CDR2 reads YFSETQ. This CDR3 is built from 15 residues. The V segment lost 4 bases and the J segment 9 bases; nucleotides outside the gene matches: 11.

The chain links TRBV7-3 to TRBJ2-3; D perhaps matches TRBD2 (5 bases). The CDR3 extends over 14 amino acids. Germline loops: CDR1 SGHTA, CDR2 FQGTGA. Trimming pared 0 bases from V and 4 bases from J, leaving 8 bases between. The CDR3 protein is CASSLTGSPDTQYF. CDR3 nucleotides: TGTGCCAGCAGCTTAACTGGGAGCCCAGATACGCAGTATTTT.

The rearrangement uses TRBV6-1 and TRBJ1-5, with a weak D call TRBD1 (5 bases). The CDR3 sequence is 15 residues long. Germline lookup yields CDR1 MNHNS and CDR2 SASEGT. V was shortened by 7 bases and J by 3 bases, with 16 bases between the two germline ends. The CDR3 region is CASNEWGVDNQPQHF. CDR3 in DNA: TGTGCCAGCAACGAATGGGGGGTCGACAATCAGCCCCAGCATTTT.

In the case of this clone: At one end, the junction sequence differs from germline, possibly due to a read error. This chain links TRBV11-2 with TRBJ1-3, with a possible D match to TRBD1 (5 bases). The V gene's germline CDR1 is SGHAT and CDR2 FQNNGV. This CDR3 is built from 17 residues. Here the CDR3 reads CASSLSVSGGGGNIIYF. CDR3 sequence (DNA): TGTGCCAGCAGCTTAAGTGTCTCCGGGGGAGGAGGAAACATCATATATTTT.

In this sample, this clone turned up once. The CDR3 nucleotides are TGTGCCATCAGGACGTTACAGGGGATGAACACTGAAGCTTTCTTT. Translation: CAIRTLQGMNTEAFF. The rearrangement links TRBV10-3 to TRBJ1-1, with 7 bases fitting TRBD1. Per germline, CDR1 ENHRY and CDR2 SYGVKD. The CDR3 contains 15 residues. Unmatched junction bases numbered 7, after V lost 6 bases and J lost 0 bases.

The rearrangement joins TRBV9 to TRBJ2-7; D perhaps matches TRBD2 (6 bases). CDR1 is SGDLS and CDR2 is YYNGEE in the germline V gene. Trimming removed 3 bases from V and 8 bases from J, with 18 bases in between. The length of the CDR3 is 14 residues. The CDR3 loop is CASSGPPYGSQQYF. CDR3 nucleotides: TGTGCCAGCAGCGGCCCCCCCTACGGGAGCCAGCAGTACTTC.

This clone was recorded a few times. The J gene is TRBJ2-7, the V gene TRBV7-2, with D possibly being TRBD2 (6 bases). V was trimmed by 1 base and J by 2 bases, leaving 12 bases between them. Looked up from germline, CDR1 is SGHTA and CDR2 is FQGNSA. This CDR3 is 15 amino acids long. CDR3 loop: CASSLDGGHTYEQYF. DNA for the CDR3: TGTGCCAGCAGCTTAGACGGAGGGCATACCTACGAGCAGTACTTC.

The chain recombines TRBV10-3 with TRBJ2-7; D is perhaps TRBD2 (6 bases). The CDR3 length is 15 residues. CDR1 ENHRY and CDR2 SYGVKD come from the germline V gene. Trimming cost V 2 bases and J 6 bases, with 17 bases left between them. The CDR3 sequence: CAISESEGGTVEQYF. CDR3 nucleotide sequence: TGTGCCATCAGTGAGAGTGAGGGAGGTACGGTCGAGCAGTACTTC.

The chain recombines TRBV10-3 with TRBJ1-2; no definite D call. This CDR3 comprises 16 residues. Trimming removed 0 bases at V and 4 bases at J, with 15 bases between. The germline gives CDR1 ENHRY, CDR2 SYGVKD. CDR3 sequence reads: CAISESVPLGGYGYTF. CDR3 DNA: TGTGCCATCAGTGAGTCGGTCCCCCTCGGAGGCTATGGCTACACCTTC.

The chain carries TRBV5-1 and TRBJ1-3; D is uncertain. The CDR3 is 15 residues long. Germline V gene lookup returns CDR1 SGHRS and CDR2 YFSETQ. V lost 0 bases, J lost 0 bases, and 7 bases lay in between. CDR3 DNA sequence: TGCGCCAGCAGCTTGGAAACAACCTCTGGAAACACCATATATTTT. Its protein product is CASSLETTSGNTIYF.

This clone was recorded only once. The chain links TRBV6-5 to TRBJ1-5; D is possibly TRBD1 (5 bases). Germline V gene lookup returns CDR1 MNHEY and CDR2 SVGAGI. The CDR3 loop spans 16 amino acids. Trimming pared 4 bases from V and 3 bases from J, leaving 16 bases between. CDR3 sequence reads: CASSSPAGLLNQPQHF. CDR3 nucleotide sequence: TGTGCCAGCAGTTCGCCGGCAGGGCTCCTCAATCAGCCCCAGCATTTT.

This clone was recorded only once. V is TRBV7-2 and J is TRBJ1-1; weak D call: TRBD1 (5 bases). V gave up 8 bases and J gave up 4 bases, with 14 bases separating them. There are 13 residues in the CDR3. Germline V gene data show CDR1 as SGHTA and CDR2 as FQGNSA. Here the CDR3 DNA reads TGTGCCAGCCGTAGCCGGGACGTCACTGAAGCTTTCTTT. Residues: CASRSRDVTEAFF. Using reference TRBV7-2 and TRBJ1-1 for the parts outside the CDR3, the full variable domain is GAGVSQSPSNKVTEKGKDVELRCDPISGHTALYWYRQSLGQGLEFLIYFQGNSAPDKSGLPSDRFSAERTGGSVSTLTIQRTQQEDSAVYLCASRSRDVTEAFFGQGTRLTVV.

The V gene is TRBV9, the J gene TRBJ2-5; the match to TRBD2 covers 14 bases. Germline V CDR1 and CDR2: SGDLS, YYNGEE. This CDR3 is 15 amino acids long. V lost 3 bases to trimming and J lost 5 bases; unmatched junction nucleotides: 3. The CDR3 reads CASSARTSGRETQYF. The CDR3 coding sequence is TGTGCCAGCAGCGCAAGGACTAGCGGGAGGGAGACCCAGTACTTC.

CDR3 DNA: TGTGCCAGCAGTATCGGGACCTACGAGCAGTACTTC. Protein: CASSIGTYEQYF. The J gene is TRBJ2-7, the V gene TRBV11-3, with D tentatively TRBD2 (5 bases). The CDR3 length is 12 residues. V lost 6 bases to trimming and J lost 2 bases, with 8 bases between them. Germline-derived CDR1 and CDR2 are SGHNT and YENEEA.

V and J are TRBV11-1 and TRBJ1-1; unclear D gene. The CDR3 is made up of 13 amino acids. With 1 base removed from V and 1 base from J, the gap between germline ends came to 4 bases. Germline CDR1 reads SGHAT; CDR2 reads FQDESV (reference sequence). CDR3 residues: CASSLGQNTEAFF. The DNA of the CDR3 is TGTGCCAGCAGCTTAGGACAGAACACTGAAGCTTTCTTT.

The chain recombines TRBV5-1 with TRBJ2-1, with 10 nucleotides matching TRBD2. V shed 4 bases, J shed 4 bases, and the junction held 11 bases outside the gene matches. There are 17 residues in the CDR3. In germline, CDR1 is SGHRS, CDR2 YFSETQ. CDR3 sequence (DNA): TGCGCCAGCAGCCTGATGAGTACTAGCGGGGCTTACAATGAGCAGTTCTTC. This codes for CASSLMSTSGAYNEQFF.

The chain uses TRBV6-5 and TRBJ2-7; D is possibly TRBD1 (6 bases). Deletions cut 2 bases from V and 12 bases from J, with 14 bases between. The CDR3 spans 12 residues. Germline values: CDR1 MNHEY, CDR2 SVGAGI. DNA for the CDR3: TGTGCCAGCAGTTACGCGACAGGCCGAAGGTACTTC. This codes for CASSYATGRRYF.

J is TRBJ1-6 and V is TRBV6-5; TRBD1 might be the D (6 bases). V was cut by 4 bases and J by 5 bases, with 15 bases left in between. This CDR3 has 16 residues. Per germline, CDR1 MNHEY and CDR2 SVGAGI. The CDR3 DNA reads TGTGCCAGCAGTTCCGGGAGGGGGGCGGATAATTCACCCCTCCACTTT. This codes for CASSSGRGADNSPLHF.

The chain carries TRBV2 and TRBJ1-2; 10 bases align to TRBD1. The CDR3 runs 14 residues. Germline assignment: CDR1 SNHLY and CDR2 FYNNEI. V was pared by 5 bases and J by 3 bases, with 3 bases of the junction left unmatched. DNA for the CDR3: TGTGCCAGCAGTCCCGGACAGGGGGACTATGGCTACACCTTC. It translates to CASSPGQGDYGYTF.